This entry features one TCR beta chain sequence. The antigen is undetermined. This specimen comes from a study of T cells expressing NK-cell markers. Reprocessing the 5' RACE reads, TCRdb reports a single entry for every CDR3 protein and omits DNA. The sample holds about 260,000 distinct CDR3 sequences. Study-wide points: A handful of donors had dominant NKG2C+ clonotypes that comprised about 1.0-7.0% of their CD8+ T cells.

The sequenced material came from blood T cells: a sorted CD56 or NKG2C T cell subset, CD4+ or CD8+ T cells, or bulk PBMC T cells (not recorded which). This clonotype was obtained from a woman between 18 and 70 years old in good health.

The CDR3 reads CASSFQGGTGELFF. V usage is TRBV12-3 or TRBV12-4 and J usage is TRBJ2-2; with no DNA, the TCRdb D assignment of TRBD1 cannot be verified. The CDR3 extends over 14 amino acids.